This T cell receptor beta chain was captured in a study of T cells in women clearing cervical HPV infection. The method was immunoSEQ multiplex PCR; TCRdb's version includes in-frame clones alone and lacks a portion of them. The sample includes roughly 40,000 clones. The sequenced sample was blood buffy coat. This TCR derives from a woman between 18 and 69 years old with a cervical HPV16 infection that either progressed to CIN3+ or cleared (not recorded which).

CDR3 in amino acids: CASSQQGPSYNEQFF. The covered CDR3 bases are TGTGCCAGCTCACAGCAGGGTCCTTCCTACAATGAG. J is TRBJ2-1 and V is TRBV18; TRBD1 is a possible D gene (5 bases). The read gets to within 3 residues of the CDR3 end, and the germline J gene fills in the rest. Germline lookup yields CDR1 KGHSH and CDR2 LQKENI. Trimming stripped 4 bases from V and 1 base from J, with 11 bases between. This CDR3 has 15 residues. The whole variable domain, filled in from reference TRBV18 and TRBJ2-1, reads NAGVMQNPRHLVRRRGQEARLRCSPMKGHSHVYWYRQLPEEGLKFMVYLQKENIIDESGMPKERFSAEFPKEGPSILRIQQVVRGDSAAYFCASSQQGPSYNEQFFGPGTRLTVL.